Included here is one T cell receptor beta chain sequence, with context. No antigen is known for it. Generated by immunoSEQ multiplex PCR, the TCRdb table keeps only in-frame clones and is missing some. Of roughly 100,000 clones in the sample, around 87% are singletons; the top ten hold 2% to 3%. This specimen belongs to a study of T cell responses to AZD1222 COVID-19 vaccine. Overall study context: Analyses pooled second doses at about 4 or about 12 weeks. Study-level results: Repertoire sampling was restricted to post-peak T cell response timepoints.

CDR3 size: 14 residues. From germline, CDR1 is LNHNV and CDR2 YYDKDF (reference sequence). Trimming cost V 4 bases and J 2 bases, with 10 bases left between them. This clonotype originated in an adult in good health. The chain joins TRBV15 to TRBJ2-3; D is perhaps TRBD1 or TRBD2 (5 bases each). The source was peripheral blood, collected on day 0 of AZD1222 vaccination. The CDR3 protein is CATSKRGLTDTQYF. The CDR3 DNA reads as TGTGCCACCAGCAAACGGGGCCTCACAGATACGCAGTATTTT.